This is a list of T cell receptor beta chains from one sample in a study of blood T cell repertoires in COVID-19. This table comes from immunoSEQ multiplex PCR, and its TCRdb copy is limited to in-frame clones, with some not included. This sample has about 120,000 clones; approximately 87% occur once, and the top ten carry about 3.9%. Sample: peripheral blood. These receptors originate from a man in his 60s with acute or convalescent COVID-19. The CDR3 runs from the conserved cysteine through the conserved F or W. D genes are given only for firm matches. Rows may omit the clone size; those that give it use once, few, many or a size class.

J gene: TRBJ2-2
D gene: -
clone size: -
V gene: TRBV18
CDR3 length: 14
CDR3 protein: CASLKPGNKGELFF
CDR3 DNA: TGTGCCAGCCTCAAGCCAGGGAACAAGGGGGAGCTGTTTTTT

J gene: TRBJ2-7
D gene: TRBD2
clone size: -
V gene: TRBV7-2
CDR3 length: 17
CDR3 protein: CASSSVGGSGRRNEQYF
CDR3 DNA: TGTGCCAGCAGCTCTGTGGGTGGTAGCGGGAGGAGAAACGAGCAGTACTTC

J gene: TRBJ1-5
D gene: -
clone size: once
V gene: TRBV28
CDR3 length: 15
CDR3 protein: CASSPTGGQGQPQHF
CDR3 DNA: TGTGCCAGCAGCCCCACGGGTGGGCAGGGTCAGCCCCAGCATTTT

J gene: TRBJ1-4
D gene: -
clone size: -
V gene: TRBV27
CDR3 length: 15
CDR3 protein: CASSSWVGTNEKLFF
CDR3 DNA: TGTGCCAGCAGTTCCTGGGTCGGGACAAACGAAAAACTGTTTTTT

J gene: TRBJ1-2
D gene: -
clone size: -
V gene: TRBV28
CDR3 length: 14
CDR3 protein: CASGTNGHLYGYTF
CDR3 DNA: TGTGCCAGCGGGACAAACGGACACCTCTATGGCTACACCTTC

J gene: TRBJ1-2
D gene: TRBD1
clone size: few
V gene: TRBV19
CDR3 length: 15
CDR3 protein: CASSISPTGDYGYTF
CDR3 DNA: TGTGCCAGTAGTATAAGTCCTACAGGGGACTATGGCTACACCTTC

J gene: TRBJ2-7
D gene: -
clone size: -
V gene: TRBV2
CDR3 length: 15
CDR3 protein: CASKPGTPLSYEQYF
CDR3 DNA: TGTGCCAGCAAGCCGGGGACTCCCCTCTCCTACGAGCAGTACTTC

J gene: TRBJ2-7
D gene: -
clone size: once
V gene: TRBV4-2
CDR3 length: 14
CDR3 protein: CASSQDLGTYEQYF
CDR3 DNA: TGTGCCAGCAGCCAAGACCTGGGCACCTACGAGCAGTACTTC

J gene: TRBJ2-1
D gene: -
clone size: -
V gene: TRBV11-2
CDR3 length: 15
CDR3 protein: CASSLRGISYNEQFF
CDR3 DNA: TGTGCCAGCTCCCTTCGAGGGATTTCCTACAATGAGCAGTTCTTC

J gene: TRBJ1-5
D gene: TRBD1
clone size: once
V gene: TRBV28
CDR3 length: 18
CDR3 protein: CASSSRQGEDTSNQPQHF
CDR3 DNA: TGTGCCAGCAGTTCCCGACAGGGGGAAGATACAAGCAATCAGCCCCAGCATTTT

J gene: TRBJ2-3
D gene: TRBD2
clone size: -
V gene: TRBV7-9
CDR3 length: 15
CDR3 protein: CASSASGRLTDTQYF
CDR3 DNA: TGTGCCAGCAGCGCTAGCGGGAGACTGACAGATACGCAGTATTTT

J gene: TRBJ1-2
D gene: -
clone size: -
V gene: TRBV6-6
CDR3 length: 12
CDR3 protein: CASSYKGNGYTF
CDR3 DNA: TGTGCCAGCAGTTACAAGGGGAATGGCTACACCTTC

J gene: TRBJ2-3
D gene: -
clone size: -
V gene: TRBV18
CDR3 length: 13
CDR3 protein: CASSITDTDTQYF
CDR3 DNA: TGTGCCAGCTCAATCACAGACACAGATACGCAGTATTTT

J gene: TRBJ1-1
D gene: -
clone size: -
V gene: TRBV10-3
CDR3 length: 14
CDR3 protein: CAISEGTKNTEAFF
CDR3 DNA: TGTGCCATCAGTGAAGGGACAAAGAACACTGAAGCTTTCTTT

J gene: TRBJ2-1
D gene: TRBD1
clone size: -
V gene: TRBV19
CDR3 length: 16
CDR3 protein: CASSIDHLQGVNEQFF
CDR3 DNA: TGTGCCAGTAGTATAGATCACCTCCAGGGGGTAAATGAGCAGTTCTTC

J gene: TRBJ2-5
D gene: -
clone size: once
V gene: TRBV7-9
CDR3 length: 13
CDR3 protein: CASSFDSGVAQYF
CDR3 DNA: TGTGCCAGCAGCTTTGACTCCGGGGTGGCCCAGTACTTC

J gene: TRBJ2-7
D gene: TRBD1
clone size: -
V gene: TRBV5-1
CDR3 length: 14
CDR3 protein: CASSWGQGAYEQYF
CDR3 DNA: TGCGCCAGCAGCTGGGGACAGGGGGCCTACGAGCAGTACTTC

J gene: TRBJ2-2
D gene: -
clone size: -
V gene: TRBV7-8
CDR3 length: 15
CDR3 protein: CASSPNGGSGGELFF
CDR3 DNA: TGTGCCAGCAGCCCAAATGGGGGGAGCGGCGGGGAGCTGTTTTTT

J gene: TRBJ1-2
D gene: -
clone size: -
V gene: TRBV6-6
CDR3 length: 16
CDR3 protein: CASSYSTLVANYGYTF
CDR3 DNA: TGTGCCAGCAGTTACTCCACCTTGGTAGCGAACTATGGCTACACCTTC

J gene: TRBJ2-2
D gene: -
clone size: -
V gene: TRBV11-2
CDR3 length: 12
CDR3 protein: CASRRLTGELFF
CDR3 DNA: TGTGCCAGTAGGAGGCTCACCGGGGAGCTGTTTTTT

J gene: TRBJ1-5
D gene: TRBD1
clone size: -
V gene: TRBV28
CDR3 length: 16
CDR3 protein: CASRTGGVSRNQPQHF
CDR3 DNA: TGTGCCAGCAGAACAGGGGGCGTCTCCAGAAATCAGCCCCAGCATTTT

J gene: TRBJ2-7
D gene: -
clone size: -
V gene: TRBV5-3
CDR3 length: 17
CDR3 protein: CARSLGVEQTKRYEQYF
CDR3 DNA: TGTGCCAGAAGCTTGGGTGTCGAACAGACAAAACGCTACGAGCAGTACTTC

J gene: TRBJ2-2
D gene: TRBD2
clone size: -
V gene: TRBV7-8
CDR3 length: 14
CDR3 protein: CASSSGTGTGELFF
CDR3 DNA: TGTGCCAGCAGCAGCGGGACTGGCACCGGGGAGCTGTTTTTT

J gene: TRBJ2-7
D gene: -
clone size: once
V gene: TRBV20-1
CDR3 length: 14
CDR3 protein: CSASPLGGAYEQYF
CDR3 DNA: TGCAGTGCCAGTCCACTAGGGGGGGCCTACGAGCAGTACTTC

J gene: TRBJ2-3
D gene: TRBD1
clone size: -
V gene: TRBV19
CDR3 length: 17
CDR3 protein: CASSSPGTGLPTDTQYF
CDR3 DNA: TGTGCCAGTAGTAGCCCAGGGACAGGCCTCCCCACAGATACGCAGTATTTT

J gene: TRBJ2-7
D gene: TRBD2
clone size: -
V gene: TRBV11-2
CDR3 length: 18
CDR3 protein: CASSLALPGLAASYEQYF
CDR3 DNA: TGTGCCAGCAGCTTAGCGCTTCCGGGACTAGCGGCTTCCTACGAGCAGTACTTC

J gene: TRBJ2-1
D gene: TRBD1
clone size: -
V gene: TRBV27
CDR3 length: 13
CDR3 protein: CACGTGVYNEQFF
CDR3 DNA: TGTGCCTGTGGGACAGGGGTCTACAATGAGCAGTTCTTC

J gene: TRBJ2-2
D gene: TRBD1
clone size: -
V gene: TRBV7-2
CDR3 length: 17
CDR3 protein: CASSLALWDRYTGELFF
CDR3 DNA: TGTGCCAGCAGCTTAGCGCTGTGGGACAGATACACCGGGGAGCTGTTTTTT

J gene: TRBJ2-3
D gene: TRBD1
clone size: few
V gene: TRBV27
CDR3 length: 16
CDR3 protein: CASSLSGTGGGDTQYF
CDR3 DNA: TGTGCCAGCAGTTTATCAGGGACAGGGGGCGGCGATACGCAGTATTTT

J gene: TRBJ2-1
D gene: -
clone size: -
V gene: TRBV28
CDR3 length: 13
CDR3 protein: CASVYRAADEQFF
CDR3 DNA: TGTGCCAGCGTATACAGGGCGGCCGACGAGCAGTTCTTC

J gene: TRBJ2-5
D gene: TRBD1
clone size: few
V gene: TRBV10-3
CDR3 length: 16
CDR3 protein: CAISETPGQGQETQYF
CDR3 DNA: TGTGCCATCAGTGAGACACCGGGACAGGGCCAAGAGACCCAGTACTTC

J gene: TRBJ1-3
D gene: -
clone size: -
V gene: TRBV6-6
CDR3 length: 15
CDR3 protein: CASSYGGSGGDTIYF
CDR3 DNA: TGTGCCAGCAGTTACGGTGGCAGCGGAGGGGACACCATATATTTT

J gene: TRBJ2-3
D gene: TRBD2
clone size: few
V gene: TRBV19
CDR3 length: 18
CDR3 protein: CASSSRTSGRGATDTQYF
CDR3 DNA: TGTGCCAGTAGTTCTCGGACTAGCGGGAGAGGGGCTACAGATACGCAGTATTTT

J gene: TRBJ2-1
D gene: TRBD2
clone size: -
V gene: TRBV5-4
CDR3 length: 13
CDR3 protein: CASSLGTSFEQFF
CDR3 DNA: TGTGCCAGCAGTTTAGGGACTAGCTTTGAGCAGTTCTTC

J gene: TRBJ2-2
D gene: TRBD2
clone size: -
V gene: TRBV19
CDR3 length: 21
CDR3 protein: CASTFPGKGSGGIANTGELFF
CDR3 DNA: TGTGCCAGTACCTTCCCCGGAAAGGGCAGCGGGGGAATCGCGAACACCGGGGAGCTGTTTTTT

J gene: TRBJ1-6
D gene: -
clone size: once
V gene: TRBV27
CDR3 length: 16
CDR3 protein: CASSLIGVGVSSPLHF
CDR3 DNA: TGTGCCAGCAGTTTAATAGGGGTCGGAGTGAGTTCACCCCTCCACTTT

J gene: TRBJ2-7
D gene: -
clone size: -
V gene: TRBV24-1
CDR3 length: 13
CDR3 protein: CATSDPIVSEQYF
CDR3 DNA: TGTGCCACCAGTGACCCTATAGTATCCGAGCAGTACTTC

J gene: TRBJ1-1
D gene: -
clone size: -
V gene: TRBV27
CDR3 length: 12
CDR3 protein: CASSPGGTEAFF
CDR3 DNA: TGTGCCAGCAGTCCCGGGGGGACTGAAGCTTTCTTT

J gene: TRBJ2-3
D gene: TRBD1
clone size: -
V gene: TRBV24-1
CDR3 length: 16
CDR3 protein: CATSARDRGGTDTQYF
CDR3 DNA: TGTGCCACCAGTGCCCGGGACAGGGGGGGCACAGATACGCAGTATTTT

J gene: TRBJ2-5
D gene: TRBD2
clone size: -
V gene: TRBV7-8
CDR3 length: 16
CDR3 protein: CASSLNAGGEGATQYF
CDR3 DNA: TGTGCCAGCAGCTTAAATGCGGGAGGTGAGGGAGCGACCCAGTACTTC

J gene: TRBJ2-5
D gene: -
clone size: -
V gene: TRBV5-1
CDR3 length: 15
CDR3 protein: CASSLGTGFQETQYF
CDR3 DNA: TGCGCCAGCAGCTTGGGAACAGGGTTCCAAGAGACCCAGTACTTC

J gene: TRBJ2-1
D gene: -
clone size: -
V gene: TRBV20-1
CDR3 length: 15
CDR3 protein: CSASQPGRGLNEQFF
CDR3 DNA: TGCAGTGCTAGTCAACCCGGGAGAGGTTTAAATGAGCAGTTCTTC

J gene: TRBJ2-7
D gene: TRBD1
clone size: -
V gene: TRBV5-6
CDR3 length: 15
CDR3 protein: CASSLYRDSSYEQYF
CDR3 DNA: TGTGCCAGCAGCTTGTATAGGGACAGCTCCTACGAGCAGTACTTC

J gene: TRBJ2-6
D gene: TRBD1
clone size: few
V gene: TRBV29-1
CDR3 length: 16
CDR3 protein: CSVEGQGTPGANVLTF
CDR3 DNA: TGCAGCGTTGAAGGACAGGGGACCCCTGGGGCCAACGTCCTGACTTTC

J gene: TRBJ2-7
D gene: -
clone size: -
V gene: TRBV5-1
CDR3 length: 17
CDR3 protein: CASSLGGQGHIPYEQYF
CDR3 DNA: TGCGCCAGCAGCTTGGGGGGTCAGGGGCATATCCCCTACGAGCAGTACTTC